This T cell receptor beta chain was recorded in a study of PD-1 blockade in classical Hodgkin lymphoma. About the study: Each patient was given nivolumab 3 mg/kg through a vein every 2 weeks. General study points: CD4+ TCR diversity climbed significantly by C4D1, unlike CD8+ TCR diversity.

Note on this clone: Antigen: not known.

TCRdb's copy holds only in-frame clones and misses some; the assay was immunoSEQ multiplex PCR. The sample has some 96,000 clones; more than 85% are singletons. The CDR3 consists of 16 residues. J was trimmed by 2 bases and V by 6 bases; bases with no gene match: 10. From germline, CDR1 is SEHNR and CDR2 FQNEAQ (reference sequence). Indicated time point: cycle 4 day 1 (C4D1), after five to seven weeks of nivolumab. Every patient relapsed after autologous stem cell transplantation, and brentuximab vedotin exposure varied. The receptor's source is a human donor with classical Hodgkin lymphoma. The sample here was peripheral blood mononuclear cells (PBMCs), taken before the fourth cycle of nivolumab. This chain connects TRBV7-9 to TRBJ2-7, with 10 bases identical to TRBD2. CDR3 DNA sequence: TGTGCCAGCAGAACCTCTAGCGGGAGCAGTACCTACGAGCAGTACTTC. This gives the protein CASRTSSGSSTYEQYF.